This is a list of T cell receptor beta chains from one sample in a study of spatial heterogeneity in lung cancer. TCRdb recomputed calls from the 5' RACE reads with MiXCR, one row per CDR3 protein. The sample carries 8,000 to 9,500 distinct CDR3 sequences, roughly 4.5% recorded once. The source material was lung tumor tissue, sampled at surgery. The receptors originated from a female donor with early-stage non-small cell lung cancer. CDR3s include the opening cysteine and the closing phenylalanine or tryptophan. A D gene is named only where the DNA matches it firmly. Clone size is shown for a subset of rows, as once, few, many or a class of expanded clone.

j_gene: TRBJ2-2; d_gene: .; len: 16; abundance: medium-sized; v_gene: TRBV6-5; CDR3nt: TGTGCCAGCAGTTACTCGATAGGGGAAAGGACCGGGGAGCTGTTTTTT; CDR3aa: CASSYSIGERTGELFF
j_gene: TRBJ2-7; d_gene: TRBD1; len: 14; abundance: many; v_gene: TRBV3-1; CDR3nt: TGTGCCAGCACCCCCGGGACAGGGGGATACGAGCAGTACTTC; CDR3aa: CASTPGTGGYEQYF
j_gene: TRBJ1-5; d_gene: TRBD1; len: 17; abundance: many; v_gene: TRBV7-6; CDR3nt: TGTGCCAGCAGCTTATTCTCAGGGGGTGTTAGCAATCAGCCCCAGCATTTT; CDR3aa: CASSLFSGGVSNQPQHF
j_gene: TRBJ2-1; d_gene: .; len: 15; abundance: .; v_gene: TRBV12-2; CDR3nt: TGTGCAAGTCGCCTCCCCCAGGGGCGGGACAATGAGCAGTTCTTC; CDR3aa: CASRLPQGRDNEQFF
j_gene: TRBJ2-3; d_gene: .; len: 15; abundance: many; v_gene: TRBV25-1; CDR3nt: TGTGCCAGCAGTGGGATCGGGACGAACACAGATACGCAGTATTTT; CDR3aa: CASSGIGTNTDTQYF
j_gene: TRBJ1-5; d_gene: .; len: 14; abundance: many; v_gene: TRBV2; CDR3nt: TGTGCCAGCAGTGGGGTGATAAGCAATCAGCCCCAGCATTTT; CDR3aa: CASSGVISNQPQHF
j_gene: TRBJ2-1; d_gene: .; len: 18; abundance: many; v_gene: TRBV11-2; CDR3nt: TGTGTCAGCAGCTTAACGGGTCGGTCCAGGGGCTCCTACAATGAGCAGTTCTTC; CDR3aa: CVSSLTGRSRGSYNEQFF
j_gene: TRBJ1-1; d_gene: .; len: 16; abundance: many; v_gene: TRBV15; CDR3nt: TGTGCCACCAGCAGAGAGTTGGGGGCAGTCAACACTGAAGCTTTCTTT; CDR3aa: CATSRELGAVNTEAFF
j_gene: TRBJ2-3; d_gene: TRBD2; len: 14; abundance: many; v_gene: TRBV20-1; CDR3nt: TGCAGTGCTAGTGGACTAGAGAACACAGATACGCAGTATTTT; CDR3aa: CSASGLENTDTQYF
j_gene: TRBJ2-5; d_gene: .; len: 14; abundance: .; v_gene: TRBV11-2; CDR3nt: TGTGCCAGCAGCTGGGACATCGGCGGGGAGACCCAGTACTTC; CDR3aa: CASSWDIGGETQYF
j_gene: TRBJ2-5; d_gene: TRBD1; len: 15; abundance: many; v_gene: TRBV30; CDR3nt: TGTGCCTGGAGTGACCTACAGGGGGCTTTGGGGACCCAGTACTTC; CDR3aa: CAWSDLQGALGTQYF
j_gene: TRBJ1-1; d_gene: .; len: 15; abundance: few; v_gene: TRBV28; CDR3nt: TGTGCCAGCAGTTTGGTTCCCCTCATCGTAGTGGAAGCTTTCTTT; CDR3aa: CASSLVPLIVVEAFF
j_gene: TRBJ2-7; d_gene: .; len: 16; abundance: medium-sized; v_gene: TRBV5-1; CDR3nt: TGCGCCAGCAGCTTGGGCCGGGACCCGATTTCCTACGAGCAGTACTTC; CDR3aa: CASSLGRDPISYEQYF
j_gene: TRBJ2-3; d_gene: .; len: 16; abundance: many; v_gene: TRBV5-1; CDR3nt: TGCGCCAGCAGCTTGTCGGCAGGAGCAAGGACAGATACGCAGTATTTT; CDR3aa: CASSLSAGARTDTQYF
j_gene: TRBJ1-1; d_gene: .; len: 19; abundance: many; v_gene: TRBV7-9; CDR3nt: TGTGCCAGCTCTCACCCCAGGGTTGGCCCTCTATTTGCGAACACTGAAGCTTTCTTT; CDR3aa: CASSHPRVGPLFANTEAFF
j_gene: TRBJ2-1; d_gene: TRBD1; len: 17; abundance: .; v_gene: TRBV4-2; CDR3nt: TGTGCCAGCAGCCCCTCAGCATTACAGGGGAAGCTCAATGAGCAGTTCTTC; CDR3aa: CASSPSALQGKLNEQFF
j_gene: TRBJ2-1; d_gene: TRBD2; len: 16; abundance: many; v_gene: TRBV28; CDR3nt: TGTGCCAGCAGTTCCCCGGCTAGCGGGAAGCACAATGAGCAGTTCTTC; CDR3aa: CASSSPASGKHNEQFF
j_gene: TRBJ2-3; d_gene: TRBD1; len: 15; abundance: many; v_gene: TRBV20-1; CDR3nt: TGCAGTGCTATGGACAGGACCACCTACACAGATACGCAGTATTTT; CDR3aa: CSAMDRTTYTDTQYF
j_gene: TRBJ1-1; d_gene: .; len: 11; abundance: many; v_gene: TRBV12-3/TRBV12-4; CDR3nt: TGTGCCAGCAGGATAATATCTGAAGCTTTCTTT; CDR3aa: CASRIISEAFF
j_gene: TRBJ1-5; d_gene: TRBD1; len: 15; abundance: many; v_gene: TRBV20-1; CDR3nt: TGCAGTGCTGAACCCCCGGACAGGGGGTATCAGCCCCAGCATTTT; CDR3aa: CSAEPPDRGYQPQHF
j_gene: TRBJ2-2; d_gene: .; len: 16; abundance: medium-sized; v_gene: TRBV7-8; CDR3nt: TGTGCCAGCAGCTCTACAGCCCGCTCGAACACCGGGGAGCTGTTTTTT; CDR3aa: CASSSTARSNTGELFF
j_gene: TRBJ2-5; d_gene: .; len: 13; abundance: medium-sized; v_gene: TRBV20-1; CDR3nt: TGCAGTGCTAGACCCGGGTCGGGGGAGACCCAGTACTTC; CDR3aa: CSARPGSGETQYF
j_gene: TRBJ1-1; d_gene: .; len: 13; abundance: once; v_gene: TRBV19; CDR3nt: TGTGCCAGCGGGTATTTGGAGGGCACTGAAGCTTTCTTT; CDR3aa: CASGYLEGTEAFF
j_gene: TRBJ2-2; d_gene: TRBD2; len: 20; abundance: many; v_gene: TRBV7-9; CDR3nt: TGTGCCAGCAGTCGAGCGAAGGGACTAGCGGGGGCCGGCGGGACCGGGGAGCTGTTTTTT; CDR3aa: CASSRAKGLAGAGGTGELFF
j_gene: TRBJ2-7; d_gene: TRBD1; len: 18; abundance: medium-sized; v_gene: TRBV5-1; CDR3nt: TGCGCCAGCAGCTTCACGGGACAGGGGGCTCCGAGCTCCTACGAGCAGTACTTC; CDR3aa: CASSFTGQGAPSSYEQYF
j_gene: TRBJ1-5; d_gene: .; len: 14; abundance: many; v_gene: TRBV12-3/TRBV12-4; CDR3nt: TGTGCCAGCAGTTACCGTTATAGCAATCAGCCCCAGCATTTT; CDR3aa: CASSYRYSNQPQHF
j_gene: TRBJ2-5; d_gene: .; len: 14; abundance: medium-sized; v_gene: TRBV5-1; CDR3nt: TGCGCCAGCAGCTTGGAGGGTCAGGGCGAGACCCAGTACTTC; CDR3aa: CASSLEGQGETQYF
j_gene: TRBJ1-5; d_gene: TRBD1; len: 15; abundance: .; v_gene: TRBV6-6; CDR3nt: TGTGCCAGCAGTTACCGACAGGGCCTAGGCCAGCCCCAGCATTTT; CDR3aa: CASSYRQGLGQPQHF
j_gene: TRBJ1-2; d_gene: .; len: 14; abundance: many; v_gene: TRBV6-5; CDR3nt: TGTGCCAGCAGCCCCGACAGGATCCTCTATGGCTACACCTTC; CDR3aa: CASSPDRILYGYTF
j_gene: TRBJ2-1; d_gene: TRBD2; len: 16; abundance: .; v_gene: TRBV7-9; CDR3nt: TGTGCCAGCAGCTTACCTAGCGGGAGCGGCTACAATGAGCAGTTCTTC; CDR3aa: CASSLPSGSGYNEQFF
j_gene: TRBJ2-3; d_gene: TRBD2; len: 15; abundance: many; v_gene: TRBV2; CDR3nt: TGTGCCAGCAGCAGGAGGACTAGCGGCACAGATACGCAGTATTTT; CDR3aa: CASSRRTSGTDTQYF
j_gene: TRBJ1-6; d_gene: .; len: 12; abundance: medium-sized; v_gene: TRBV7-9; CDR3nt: TGTGCCAGCAGCTTAAACAATTCACCCCTCCACTTT; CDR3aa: CASSLNNSPLHF
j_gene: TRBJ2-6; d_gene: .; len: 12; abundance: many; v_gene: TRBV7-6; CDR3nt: TGTGCCAGCACCGGAGGGGCCAACGTCCTGACTTTC; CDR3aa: CASTGGANVLTF
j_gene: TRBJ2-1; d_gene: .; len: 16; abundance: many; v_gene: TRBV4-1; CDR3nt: TGCGCCAGCAGCCAAGGGGAACAGCCATCCTACAATGAGCAGTTCTTC; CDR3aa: CASSQGEQPSYNEQFF
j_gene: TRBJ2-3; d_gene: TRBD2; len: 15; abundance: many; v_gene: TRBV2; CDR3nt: TGTGCCAGCAGTGAAGTGCTAGCGGGGACAGATACGCAGTATTTT; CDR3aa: CASSEVLAGTDTQYF
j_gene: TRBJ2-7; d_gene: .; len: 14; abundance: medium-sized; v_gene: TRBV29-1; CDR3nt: TGCAGCGTTGAAGATCTCGGCGGATCGGGCGAGCAGTACTTC; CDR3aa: CSVEDLGGSGEQYF
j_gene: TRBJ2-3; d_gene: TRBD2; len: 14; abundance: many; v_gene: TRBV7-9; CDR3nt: TGTGCCAGCAGGAAGCGGGAAAGCACAGATACGCAGTATTTT; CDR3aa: CASRKRESTDTQYF
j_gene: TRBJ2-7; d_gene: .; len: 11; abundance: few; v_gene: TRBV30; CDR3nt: TGTGCCTGGACCTATTCCTACGAGCAGTACTTC; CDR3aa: CAWTYSYEQYF
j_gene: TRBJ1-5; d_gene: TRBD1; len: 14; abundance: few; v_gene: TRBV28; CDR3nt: TGTGCCAGCAGTCAACAGGGGAGCAATCAGCCCCAGCATTTT; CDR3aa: CASSQQGSNQPQHF
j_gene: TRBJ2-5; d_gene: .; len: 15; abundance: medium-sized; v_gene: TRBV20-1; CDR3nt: TGCAGTGCTCGGGATGGGGGCGAACTTCAAGAGACCCAGTACTTC; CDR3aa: CSARDGGELQETQYF
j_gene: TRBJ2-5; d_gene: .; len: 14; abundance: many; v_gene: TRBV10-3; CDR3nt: TGTGCCATCAGTCGGGGAGTGTACCAAGAGACCCAGTACTTC; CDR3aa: CAISRGVYQETQYF
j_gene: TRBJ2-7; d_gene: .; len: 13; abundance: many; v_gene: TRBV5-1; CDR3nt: TGCGCCAGCACGATCGGGGGCCCAGACGAGCAGTACTTC; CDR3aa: CASTIGGPDEQYF
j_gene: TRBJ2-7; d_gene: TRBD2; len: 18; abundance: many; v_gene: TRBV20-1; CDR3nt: TGCAGTGCTAGAGCCCGTCGGGGACTAGCGGGAGGGCGGTACGAGCAGTACTTC; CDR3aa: CSARARRGLAGGRYEQYF
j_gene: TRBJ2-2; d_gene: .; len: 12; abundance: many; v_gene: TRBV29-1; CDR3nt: TGCAGCGCTAGCACCTACACCGGGGAGCTGTTTTTT; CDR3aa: CSASTYTGELFF
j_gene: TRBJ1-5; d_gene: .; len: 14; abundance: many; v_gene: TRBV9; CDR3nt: TGTGCCAGCGGTCGGGGGGGAGGTGGTCAGCCCCAGCATTTT; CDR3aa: CASGRGGGGQPQHF
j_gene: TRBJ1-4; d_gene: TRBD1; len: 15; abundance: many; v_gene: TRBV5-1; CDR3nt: TGCGCCAGCAGCCTGTCCGGGACAGTGGGCGAAAAACTGTTTTTT; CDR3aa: CASSLSGTVGEKLFF
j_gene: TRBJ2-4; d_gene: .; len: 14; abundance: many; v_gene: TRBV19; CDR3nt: TGTGCCAGTAGTATTTGGACTATAAAAAACATTCAGTACTTC; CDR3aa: CASSIWTIKNIQYF
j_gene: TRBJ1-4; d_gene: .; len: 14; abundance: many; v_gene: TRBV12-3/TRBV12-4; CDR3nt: TGTGCCAGCAGCACACAGAGTTTTAATGAAAAACTGTTTTTT; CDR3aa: CASSTQSFNEKLFF
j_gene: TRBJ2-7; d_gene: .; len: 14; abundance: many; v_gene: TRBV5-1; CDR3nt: TGCGCCAGCAGCTTGGCCGGACAGCTCAGCGAGCAGTACTTC; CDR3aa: CASSLAGQLSEQYF
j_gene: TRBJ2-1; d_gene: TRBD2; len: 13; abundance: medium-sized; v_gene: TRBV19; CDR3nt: TGTGCCAGTAGTAATAGCGGGAGGGGTGAGCAGTTCTTC; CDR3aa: CASSNSGRGEQFF
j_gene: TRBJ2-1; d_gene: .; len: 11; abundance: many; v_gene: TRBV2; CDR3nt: TGTGCCAGCAGTTCGACGGTTGAGCAGTTCTTC; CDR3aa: CASSSTVEQFF
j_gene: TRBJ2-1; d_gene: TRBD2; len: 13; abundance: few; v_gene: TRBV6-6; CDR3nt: TGTGCCAGCAGTTCGACTAGCATCAATGAGCAGTTCTTC; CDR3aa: CASSSTSINEQFF
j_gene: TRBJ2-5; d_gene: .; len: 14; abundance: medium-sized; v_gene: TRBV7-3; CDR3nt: TGTGCCAGCAGCTTAAACTCGGCGGGGGAGACCCAGTACTTC; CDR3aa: CASSLNSAGETQYF